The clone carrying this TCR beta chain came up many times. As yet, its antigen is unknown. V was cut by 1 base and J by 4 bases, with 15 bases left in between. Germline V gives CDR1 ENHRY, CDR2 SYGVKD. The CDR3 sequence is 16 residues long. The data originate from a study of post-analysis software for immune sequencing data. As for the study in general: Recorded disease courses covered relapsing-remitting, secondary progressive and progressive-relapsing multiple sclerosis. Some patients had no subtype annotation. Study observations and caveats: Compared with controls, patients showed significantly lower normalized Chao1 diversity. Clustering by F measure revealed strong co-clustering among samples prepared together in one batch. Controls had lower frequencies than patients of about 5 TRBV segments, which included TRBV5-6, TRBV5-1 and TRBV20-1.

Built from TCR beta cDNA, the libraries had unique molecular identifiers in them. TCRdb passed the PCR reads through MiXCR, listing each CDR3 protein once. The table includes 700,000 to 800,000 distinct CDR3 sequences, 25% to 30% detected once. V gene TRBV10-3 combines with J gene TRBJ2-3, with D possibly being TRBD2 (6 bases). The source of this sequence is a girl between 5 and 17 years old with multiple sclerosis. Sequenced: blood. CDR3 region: CAISELSGGNPDTQYF. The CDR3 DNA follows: TGTGCCATCAGTGAGTTGTCCGGAGGGAATCCAGATACGCAGTATTTT.